This entry is about one TCR beta chain. Its antigen is as yet unknown. Profiling relied on immunoSEQ multiplex PCR, and the TCRdb table lists in-frame clones only, not all of them. The table shows tens of thousands of clones, with around 80% occurring only once. Trimming took off 1 base at V and 1 base at J, with 4 bases between the two ends. Germline assignment: CDR1 MNHNS and CDR2 SASEGT. The CDR3 runs to 13 residues. These data come from a study of graft-versus-host responses after intestinal transplantation. General observations from the study: Investigators detected GvH clones in recipient marrow, with some emerging earlier in ileum or blood.

The V call is TRBV6-1, the J call TRBJ2-5; D gene ambiguous. This receptor was identified in a human donor who was the organ donor for an intestinal transplant. The source was unstimulated CD8+ T cells sorted from spleen or lymph node cells, collected before transplant. The CDR3 is CASSEESQETQYF. The DNA for the CDR3 is TGTGCCAGCAGTGAAGAGAGCCAAGAGACCCAGTACTTC.